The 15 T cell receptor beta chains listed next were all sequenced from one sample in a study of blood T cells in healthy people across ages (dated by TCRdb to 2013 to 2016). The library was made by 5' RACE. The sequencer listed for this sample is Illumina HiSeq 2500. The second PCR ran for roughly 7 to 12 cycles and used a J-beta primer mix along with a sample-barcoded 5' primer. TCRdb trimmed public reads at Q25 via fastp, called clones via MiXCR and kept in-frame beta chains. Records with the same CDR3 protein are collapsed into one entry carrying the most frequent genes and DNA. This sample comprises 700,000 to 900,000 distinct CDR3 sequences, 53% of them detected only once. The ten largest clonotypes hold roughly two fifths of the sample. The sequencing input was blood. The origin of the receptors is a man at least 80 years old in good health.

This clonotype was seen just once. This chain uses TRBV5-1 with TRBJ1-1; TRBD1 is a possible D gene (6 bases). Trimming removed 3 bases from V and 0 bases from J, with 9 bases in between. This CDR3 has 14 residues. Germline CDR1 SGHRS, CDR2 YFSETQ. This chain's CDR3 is CASSSAGVNTEAFF. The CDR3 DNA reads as TGCGCCAGCAGCTCCGCAGGGGTGAACACTGAAGCTTTCTTT.

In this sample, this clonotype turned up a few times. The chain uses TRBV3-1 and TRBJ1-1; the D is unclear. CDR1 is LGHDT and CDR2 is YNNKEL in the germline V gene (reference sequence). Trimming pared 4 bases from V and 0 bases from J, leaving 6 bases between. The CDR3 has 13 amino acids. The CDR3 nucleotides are TGTGCCAGCAGCCCTCAACTGAACACTGAAGCTTTCTTT. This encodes CASSPQLNTEAFF.

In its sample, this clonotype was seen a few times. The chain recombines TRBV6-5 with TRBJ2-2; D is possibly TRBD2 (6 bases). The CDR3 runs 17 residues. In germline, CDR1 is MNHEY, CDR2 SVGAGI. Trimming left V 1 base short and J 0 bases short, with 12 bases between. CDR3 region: CASSYFRGETNTGELFF. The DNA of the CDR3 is TGTGCCAGCAGTTACTTCCGCGGGGAAACGAACACCGGGGAGCTGTTTTTT.

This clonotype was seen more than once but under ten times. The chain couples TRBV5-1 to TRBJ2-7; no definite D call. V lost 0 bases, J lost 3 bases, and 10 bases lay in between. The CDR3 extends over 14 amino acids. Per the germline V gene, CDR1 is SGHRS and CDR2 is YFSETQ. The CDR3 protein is CASSLDGSGYEQYF. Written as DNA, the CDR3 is TGCGCCAGCAGCTTGGATGGGTCGGGCTACGAGCAGTACTTC.

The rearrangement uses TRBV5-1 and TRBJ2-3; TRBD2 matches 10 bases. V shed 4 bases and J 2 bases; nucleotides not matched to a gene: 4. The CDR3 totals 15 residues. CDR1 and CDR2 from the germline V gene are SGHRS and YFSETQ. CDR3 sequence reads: CASSKLAGPTDTQYF. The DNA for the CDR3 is TGCGCCAGCAGCAAACTAGCGGGACCCACAGATACGCAGTATTTT.

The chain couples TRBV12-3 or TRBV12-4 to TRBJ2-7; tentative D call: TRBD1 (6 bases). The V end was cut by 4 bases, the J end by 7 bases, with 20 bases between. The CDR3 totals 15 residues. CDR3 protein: CASSSTGPGAREQYF. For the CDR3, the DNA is TGTGCCAGCAGTTCCACAGGGCCAGGAGCCCGTGAGCAGTACTTC.

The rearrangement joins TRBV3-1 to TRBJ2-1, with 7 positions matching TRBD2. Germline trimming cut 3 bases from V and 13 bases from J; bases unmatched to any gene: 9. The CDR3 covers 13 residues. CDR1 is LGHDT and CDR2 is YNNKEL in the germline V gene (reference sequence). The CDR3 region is CASSHRRESFQFF. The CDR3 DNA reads TGTGCCAGCAGCCATCGGCGGGAGAGCTTTCAGTTCTTC.

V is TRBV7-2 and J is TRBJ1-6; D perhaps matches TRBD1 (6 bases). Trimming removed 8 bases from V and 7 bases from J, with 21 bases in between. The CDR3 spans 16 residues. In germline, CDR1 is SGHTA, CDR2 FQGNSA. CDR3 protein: CASGPRQQGGNSPLHF. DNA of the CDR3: TGTGCCAGCGGCCCCCGTCAACAGGGAGGAAATTCACCCCTCCACTTT.

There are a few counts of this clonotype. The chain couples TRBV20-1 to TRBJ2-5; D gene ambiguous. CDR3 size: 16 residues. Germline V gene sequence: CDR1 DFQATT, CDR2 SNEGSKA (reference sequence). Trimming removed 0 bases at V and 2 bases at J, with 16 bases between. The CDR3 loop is CSARDSTNRIQETQYF. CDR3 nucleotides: TGCAGTGCTAGAGATTCCACGAATCGGATACAAGAGACCCAGTACTTC.

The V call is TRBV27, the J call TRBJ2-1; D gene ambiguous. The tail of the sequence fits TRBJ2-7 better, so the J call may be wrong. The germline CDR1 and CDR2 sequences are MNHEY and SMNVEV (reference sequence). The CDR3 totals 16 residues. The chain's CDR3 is CASSLGYRLSPWWQYF. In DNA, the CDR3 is TGTGCCAGCAGTTTAGGGTACAGACTTTCTCCCTGGTGGCAGTACTTC.

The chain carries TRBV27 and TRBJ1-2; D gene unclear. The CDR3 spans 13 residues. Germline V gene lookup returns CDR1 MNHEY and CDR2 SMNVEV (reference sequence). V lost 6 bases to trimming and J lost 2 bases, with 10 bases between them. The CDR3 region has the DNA TGTGCCAGCAGGCTTAATTTAAACTATGGCTACACCTTC. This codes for CASRLNLNYGYTF.

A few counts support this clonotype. Here the CDR3 DNA reads TGCAGCGTTGCTCGGAGGGATGGTACGCAGTATTTT. Translating it yields CSVARRDGTQYF. The chain recombines TRBV29-1 with TRBJ2-3, with D maybe TRBD2 (6 bases). The V gene lost 4 bases and the J gene lost 8 bases, with 13 bases spanning the gap. This CDR3 comprises 12 residues. The germline gives CDR1 SQVTM, CDR2 ANQGSEA.

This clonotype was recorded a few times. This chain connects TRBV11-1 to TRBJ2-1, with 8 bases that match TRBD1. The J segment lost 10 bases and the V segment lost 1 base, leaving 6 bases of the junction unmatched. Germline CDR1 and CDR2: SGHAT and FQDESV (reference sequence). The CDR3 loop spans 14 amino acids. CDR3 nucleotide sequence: TGTGCCAGCAGCTTAGTAGGACAGGGTCGAGAGCAGTTCTTC. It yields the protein CASSLVGQGREQFF.

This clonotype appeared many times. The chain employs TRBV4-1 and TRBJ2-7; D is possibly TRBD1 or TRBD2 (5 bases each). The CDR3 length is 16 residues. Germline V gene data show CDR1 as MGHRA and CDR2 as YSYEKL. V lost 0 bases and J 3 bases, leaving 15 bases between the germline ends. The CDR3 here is CASSQDRGVGYYEQYF. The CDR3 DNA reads TGCGCCAGCAGCCAAGATAGGGGAGTAGGATACTACGAGCAGTACTTC.

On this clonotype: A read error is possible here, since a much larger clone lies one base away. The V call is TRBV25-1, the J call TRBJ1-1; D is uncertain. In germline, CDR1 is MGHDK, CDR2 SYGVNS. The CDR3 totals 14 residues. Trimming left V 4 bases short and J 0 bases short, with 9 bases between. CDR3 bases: TGTGCCAGCAGTGGGGTCGGCATGAACACTGAAGCTTTCTTT. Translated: CASSGVGMNTEAFF.